These 15 T cell receptor beta chains originate from one sample sequenced in a study of blood T cells in healthy people across ages. A J-beta primer mix and a sample-barcoded 5' primer were used in a second PCR of about 7 to 12 cycles. One entry per CDR3 protein, called by TCRdb with MiXCR from the 5' RACE reads. The table records about 2 million distinct CDR3 sequences, less than 50% of them present only once. Sequenced material: blood. The receptor source for this set is a woman aged 40 to 55 in good health.

This chain joins TRBV10-3 and TRBJ2-3; D possibly uses TRBD1 or TRBD2 (5 bases each). This CDR3 is 13 amino acids long. Per germline, CDR1 ENHRY and CDR2 SYGVKD. Between the trimmed V and J ends, which lost 6 bases and 0 bases, there was a span of 7 bases. The CDR3 loop is CAIRWDSTDTQYF. CDR3 DNA sequence: TGTGCCATCAGATGGGACAGCACAGATACGCAGTATTTT.

This clonotype was observed once. This may come from a read error, since a much larger clone is one base off. The chain is built from TRBV7-2 and TRBJ2-7, with unresolved D. Germline CDR1 reads SGHTA; CDR2 reads FQGNSA. Trimming removed 3 bases from V and 12 bases from J, with 15 bases in between. This CDR3 is built from 12 residues. The CDR3, as DNA: TGTGCCAGCAGCTTTGAGAGACGAGGAGTGTACTTC. Its protein product is CASSFERRGVYF.

The chain joins TRBV4-1 to TRBJ2-1; the match to TRBD2 covers 10 bases. This CDR3 is 16 amino acids long. The junction had 10 bases not matched to a gene; V was cut back by 4 bases and J by 7 bases. Per the germline V gene, CDR1 is MGHRA and CDR2 is YSYEKL. CDR3 nucleotide sequence: TGCGCCAGCAGCCCCCAGCGGGGGGGCAGAGGAAATGAGCAGTTCTTC. This gives the protein CASSPQRGGRGNEQFF.

The chain has TRBV7-9 and TRBJ1-1; TRBD1 matches 7 bases. Germline CDR1 reads SEHNR; CDR2 reads FQNEAQ (reference sequence). The CDR3 spans 14 residues. J was trimmed by 4 bases and V by 5 bases; bases with no gene match: 7. The CDR3 region is CASSRGQAVTEAFF. The CDR3 coding sequence is TGTGCCAGCAGCCGCGGACAGGCAGTCACTGAAGCTTTCTTT.

J is TRBJ1-5 and V is TRBV20-1; maybe TRBD1 (5 bases). Trimming stripped 6 bases from V and 1 base from J, with 13 bases between. The germline CDR1 and CDR2 sequences are DFQATT and SNEGSKA (reference sequence). The CDR3 consists of 14 residues. CDR3 region: CSATQGWSNQPQHF. CDR3 nucleotides: TGCAGTGCCACCCAGGGTTGGAGCAATCAGCCCCAGCATTTT.

This clonotype appeared a single time. J is TRBJ1-5 and V is TRBV6-2 or TRBV6-3; D perhaps matches TRBD1 (6 bases). The CDR3 is 14 residues long. Germline CDR1 and CDR2: MNHEY and SVGEGT. V lost 10 bases to trimming and J lost 5 bases, with 18 bases between them. The DNA of the CDR3 is TGTGCCACCCGGAGTTACAGGGCCGATCAGCCCCAGCATTTT. It is translated as CATRSYRADQPQHF.

J is TRBJ2-7 and V is TRBV28, with TRBD2 matching over 10 bases. Trimming removed 2 bases from V and 0 bases from J; junction bases left unmatched: 10. The CDR3 totals 18 residues. Germline loops: CDR1 MDHEN, CDR2 SYDVKM. The CDR3, as DNA: TGTGCCAGCAGTTTAAGCCTAGCGGGGGCCGGGGGCTCCTACGAGCAGTACTTC. It yields the protein CASSLSLAGAGGSYEQYF.

The genes are TRBV9 and TRBJ2-1; D is unclear. The CDR3 is 18 residues long. The V and J ends lost 0 bases and 9 bases respectively, with 25 bases between them. Per the germline V gene, CDR1 is SGDLS and CDR2 is YYNGEE. This chain's CDR3 is CASSVGWAPVPVEGEQFF. CDR3 sequence (DNA): TGTGCCAGCAGCGTAGGTTGGGCTCCTGTCCCTGTAGAAGGTGAGCAGTTCTTC. The whole variable domain, remainder taken from reference TRBV9 and TRBJ2-1, is DSGVTQTPKHLITATGQRVTLRCSPRSGDLSVYWYQQSLDQGLQFLIQYYNGEERAKGNILERFSAQQFPDLHSELNLSSLELGDSALYFCASSVGWAPVPVEGEQFFGPGTRLTVL.

The chain joins TRBV29-1 to TRBJ2-3, with D uncertain. CDR3 length: 16 residues. Germline values: CDR1 SQVTM, CDR2 ANQGSEA. Trimming cost V 4 bases and J 0 bases, with 17 bases left between them. CDR3 residues: CSVVFADQLSTDTQYF. In DNA, the CDR3 is TGCAGCGTTGTTTTCGCGGACCAGCTAAGCACAGATACGCAGTATTTT.

The chain combines TRBV20-1 with TRBJ2-3; D is perhaps TRBD1 or TRBD2 (6 bases each). Deletions cut 2 bases from V and 0 bases from J, with 12 bases between. Germline assignment: CDR1 DFQATT and CDR2 SNEGSKA (reference sequence). The CDR3 is made up of 15 amino acids. The CDR3 DNA is TGCAGTGCTAGACCCCAGGGGACTAGCACAGATACGCAGTATTTT. Translation: CSARPQGTSTDTQYF.

This sequence joins TRBV6-2 or TRBV6-3 and TRBJ1-1; D call uncertain. Germline V CDR1 and CDR2: MNHEY, SVGEGT. The ends were cut back, 2 bases at V and 1 base at J, with 8 bases in the middle. This CDR3 is 14 amino acids long. The CDR3 DNA is TGTGCCAGCAGTTACGGAGTGGAGAACACTGAAGCTTTCTTT. Amino acids: CASSYGVENTEAFF.

This clonotype was seen a few times. The J gene is TRBJ2-7, the V gene TRBV27; TRBD1 matches at 8 bases. Trimming removed 6 bases from V and 1 base from J; junction bases left unmatched: 14. The CDR3 is 17 amino acids. Per the germline V gene, CDR1 is MNHEY and CDR2 is SMNVEV (reference sequence). This CDR3 reads CASRPGQAAGESYEQYF. As DNA, the CDR3 is TGTGCCAGCAGGCCGGGACAGGCCGCCGGCGAATCCTACGAGCAGTACTTC.

This clonotype was counted a few times. V and J are TRBV7-2 and TRBJ2-1; 14 bases fit TRBD2. CDR3 length equals 17 residues. Unmatched junction bases numbered 6, after V lost 5 bases and J lost 3 bases. CDR1 and CDR2 from the germline V gene are SGHTA and FQGNSA. The CDR3 reads CASSPRLAGGIYNEQFF. The CDR3 DNA reads as TGTGCCAGCAGCCCGCGACTAGCGGGGGGGATCTACAATGAGCAGTTCTTC.

This clonotype was counted between two and nine times. The chain couples TRBV12-3 or TRBV12-4 to TRBJ2-3; the match to TRBD1 covers 8 bases. The ends lost 4 bases at V and 5 bases at J; junction bases unmatched: 11. CDR3 length equals 16 residues. CDR3 region: CASSSRTGKVRDTQYF. CDR3 coding DNA: TGTGCCAGCAGTTCTCGGACAGGGAAGGTGAGAGATACGCAGTATTTT.

This clonotype turned up a few times. The J gene is TRBJ2-4, the V gene TRBV4-1; no definite D call. V lost 4 bases, J lost 0 bases, and 19 bases lay in between. CDR3 length equals 18 residues. In germline, CDR1 is MGHRA, CDR2 YSYEKL. CDR3 coding DNA: TGCGCCAGCAGCCTCCCGCTAGGTGGTGTAATAGCCAAAAACATTCAGTACTTC. Its protein is CASSLPLGGVIAKNIQYF.